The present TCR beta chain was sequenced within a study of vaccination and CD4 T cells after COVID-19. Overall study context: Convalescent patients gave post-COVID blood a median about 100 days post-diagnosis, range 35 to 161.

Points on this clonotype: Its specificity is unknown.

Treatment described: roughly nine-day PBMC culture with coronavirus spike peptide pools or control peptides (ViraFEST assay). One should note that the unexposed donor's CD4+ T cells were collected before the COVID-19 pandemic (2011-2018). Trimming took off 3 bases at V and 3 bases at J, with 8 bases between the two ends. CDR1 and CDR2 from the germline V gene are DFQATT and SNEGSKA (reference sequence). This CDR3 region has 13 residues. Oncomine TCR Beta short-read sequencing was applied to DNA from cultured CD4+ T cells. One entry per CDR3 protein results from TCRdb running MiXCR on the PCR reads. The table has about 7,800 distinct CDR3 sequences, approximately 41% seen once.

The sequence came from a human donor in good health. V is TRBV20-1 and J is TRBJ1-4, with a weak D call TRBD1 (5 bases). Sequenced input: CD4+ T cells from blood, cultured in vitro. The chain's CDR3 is CSASIRANEKLFF. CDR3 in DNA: TGCAGTGCTAGTATCAGGGCTAATGAAAAACTGTTTTTT.